This TCR beta chain was profiled in a study of T cells after yellow fever vaccination. This CDR3 contains 16 residues. Germline assignment: CDR1 MNHEY and CDR2 SVGAGI. Trimming cost V 4 bases and J 0 bases; bases outside gene matches: 7. TCRdb called the 5' RACE reads again in MiXCR, with one record for every CDR3 protein. Among 250,000 to 300,000 distinct CDR3 sequences listed, 8.7% were seen once. The sequences come from CD4+ T cells sorted from PBMCs, collected 5 days after the yellow fever booster vaccination. This chain links TRBV6-5 with TRBJ2-3; 7 bases are a match to TRBD2. The origin of this receptor is a man aged 18 to 29 who received the YFV17D yellow fever vaccine. CDR3 nucleotide sequence: TGTGCCAGCAGTTTTTCCGGGGGGTTTAGCACAGATACGCAGTATTTT. The encoded protein is CASSFSGGFSTDTQYF.